This entry lists 16 T cell receptor beta chains sequenced from one sample in a study of T cell changes during pregnancy in multiple sclerosis (dated by TCRdb to about 2019). Libraries came from the immunoSEQ multiplex PCR assay. TCRdb limited this immuneACCESS table to in-frame rearrangements with V and J called. A share of clones is missing; checked studies link under half to unresolved V genes, and the rest is unexplained. In all, the sample holds roughly 28,000 clones, and 90% to 95% of those were seen once. The ten largest clones add up to 5.7% of the sample. The sequences come from CD8+ T cells from peripheral blood mononuclear cells, collected before pregnancy. The receptors were sampled from a female donor with multiple sclerosis, enrolled in a pregnancy study.

This clone has a handful of counts. This CDR3 reads CASSFSGNTEAFF. The CDR3 DNA reads TGTGCCAGCAGCTTTTCGGGGAACACTGAAGCTTTCTTT. The V call is TRBV5-5, the J call TRBJ1-1; D gene uncertain. The CDR3 length is 13 residues. V lost 2 bases and J 1 base, leaving 6 bases between the germline ends. The V gene's germline CDR1 is SGHKS and CDR2 YYEKEE (reference sequence).

This sequence joins TRBV29-1 and TRBJ2-3; 7 bases map to TRBD1. Trimming at V came to 7 bases and at J to 1 base, leaving 14 bases not matched to a gene. This CDR3 spans 16 amino acids. From germline, CDR1 is SQVTM and CDR2 ANQGSEA. The CDR3 DNA sequence: TGCAGCGCCAACCCGGGACAGTCGGACCGCACAGATACGCAGTATTTT. The encoded protein is CSANPGQSDRTDTQYF.

The J gene is TRBJ1-5, the V gene TRBV27; D not certain. The V end lost 3 bases, the J end lost 0 bases, and 9 bases lay between the germline ends. The CDR3 has 15 residues. Looked up from germline, CDR1 is MNHEY and CDR2 is SMNVEV (reference sequence). CDR3 amino acids: CASSFGENSNQPQHF. The CDR3 DNA sequence: TGTGCCAGCAGTTTCGGGGAAAATAGCAATCAGCCCCAGCATTTT.

This chain's CDR3 is CASSPGGPDTQYF. CDR3 DNA sequence: TGTGCCAGCAGCCCCGGGGGGCCAGATACGCAGTATTTT. V and J are TRBV5-8 and TRBJ2-3, with a tentative D call TRBD2 (7 bases). The CDR3 covers 13 residues. Germline V gene data show CDR1 as SGHTS and CDR2 as YDEGEE. V was cut by 4 bases and J by 4 bases, with 10 bases left in between.

The chain carries TRBV28 and TRBJ2-2; TRBD2 aligns across 10 bases. The CDR3 runs 18 residues. In germline, CDR1 is MDHEN, CDR2 SYDVKM. J gave up 0 bases and V 6 bases, and 10 bases lay outside the gene matches. CDR3 region: CASSHLGLAGANTGELFF. The CDR3 coding sequence is TGTGCCAGCAGCCACTTAGGGCTAGCGGGGGCGAACACCGGGGAGCTGTTTTTT.

CDR3 sequence (DNA): TGTGCCAGCAGCTGGCCCCTAGCGGGGGTGACAGATACGCAGTATTTT. Protein: CASSWPLAGVTDTQYF. The chain uses TRBV5-8 and TRBJ2-3; 10 bases map to TRBD2. The CDR3 has 16 amino acids. With V trimmed by 3 bases and J by 3 bases, 7 bases remained unmatched. Per germline, CDR1 SGHTS and CDR2 YDEGEE.

This clone was picked up one time. The J gene is TRBJ2-7, the V gene TRBV7-9, with 7 bases that match TRBD1. Germline CDR1 and CDR2: SEHNR and FQNEAQ (reference sequence). The CDR3 sequence is 14 residues long. V trimming: 6 bases; J trimming: 2 bases; junction bases outside the gene matches: 7. CDR3 in amino acids: CASSPMGQPYEQYF. The CDR3 region has the DNA TGTGCCAGCAGTCCGATGGGACAGCCCTACGAGCAGTACTTC.

The rearrangement links TRBV6-1 to TRBJ1-2; TRBD1 matches at 9 bases. CDR1 MNHNS and CDR2 SASEGT come from the germline V gene. The CDR3 totals 16 residues. The V segment lost 2 bases and the J segment 0 bases; nucleotides outside the gene matches: 4. Here the CDR3 reads CASSELRTGANYGYTF. The CDR3 bases are TGTGCCAGCAGTGAACTAAGGACAGGGGCTAACTATGGCTACACCTTC.

The rearrangement links TRBV9 to TRBJ1-1; D is perhaps TRBD1 (5 bases). The V and J ends lost 1 base and 5 bases respectively, with 15 bases between them. Germline CDR1 reads SGDLS; CDR2 reads YYNGEE. The CDR3 consists of 15 residues. The DNA of the CDR3 is TGTGCCAGCAGCGTATCAGGGAAGGAAAATACTGAAGCTTTCTTT. Its protein is CASSVSGKENTEAFF.

The V and J genes are TRBV10-3 and TRBJ2-7; 12 nucleotides line up with TRBD2. The germline gives CDR1 ENHRY, CDR2 SYGVKD. The length of the CDR3 is 16 residues. Trimming at V came to 11 bases and at J to 4 bases, leaving 15 bases not matched to a gene. The CDR3, as DNA: TGTGCCGTAACCGATCCTTCTAGCGGGAGGGGGTACGAGCAGTACTTC. Amino acid sequence: CAVTDPSSGRGYEQYF.

The gene calls are TRBV27 and TRBJ2-1; tentative D call: TRBD1 (5 bases). Germline lookup yields CDR1 MNHEY and CDR2 SMNVEV (reference sequence). The V gene lost 6 bases and the J gene lost 8 bases, with 14 bases spanning the gap. CDR3 length: 13 residues. The CDR3 bases are TGTGCCAGCAGCCGACAGACCAGGGATGAGCAGTTCTTC. Translation gives CASSRQTRDEQFF.

This clone was seen only once. This chain links TRBV29-1 with TRBJ1-3, with TRBD1 as a possible D gene (5 bases). The germline V gene has CDR1 SQVTM and CDR2 ANQGSEA. The CDR3 contains 15 residues. The V end was cut by 0 bases, the J end by 1 base, with 10 bases between. The DNA for the CDR3 is TGCAGCGTTGAAGATACTGCAGGGTCTGGAAACACCATATATTTT. Translation gives CSVEDTAGSGNTIYF. The full variable domain, completed using reference TRBV29-1 and TRBJ1-3, is SAVISQKPSRDICQRGTSLTIQCQVDSQVTMMFWYRQQPGQSLTLIATANQGSEATYESGFVIDKFPISRPNLTFSTLTVSNMSPEDSSIYLCSVEDTAGSGNTIYFGEGSWLTVV.

V gene TRBV29-1 combines with J gene TRBJ2-1; 10 bases match TRBD2. The V gene's germline CDR1 is SQVTM and CDR2 ANQGSEA. V lost 8 bases to trimming and J lost 7 bases; unmatched junction nucleotides: 8. This CDR3 has 13 amino acids. CDR3: CSTPSGRSNEQFF. The CDR3 DNA reads TGCAGCACCCCTAGCGGGAGAAGTAATGAGCAGTTCTTC.

This CDR3 is CASSLDPGYSNQPQHF. The CDR3 DNA follows: TGTGCCAGCAGCTTGGATCCGGGTTATAGCAATCAGCCCCAGCATTTT. The chain carries TRBV5-5 and TRBJ1-5, with D unclear. CDR3 size: 16 residues. V lost 0 bases and J 0 bases, leaving 10 bases between the germline ends. Germline CDR1 and CDR2: SGHKS and YYEKEE (reference sequence).

This clone was seen a handful of times. CDR3 amino acids: CMYFSGGTAGNTIYF. The DNA of the CDR3 is TGCATGTACTTCTCGGGGGGAACGGCTGGAAACACCATATATTTT. The V and J genes are TRBV4-1 and TRBJ1-3, with D perhaps TRBD1 (5 bases). CDR1 is MGHRA, CDR2 YSYEKL, per germline. The CDR3 totals 15 residues.

The chain uses TRBV5-4 and TRBJ2-7; maybe TRBD1 (5 bases). CDR3 length equals 15 residues. Germline CDR1 and CDR2: SGHNT and YYREEE (reference sequence). Between the trimmed V and J ends, which lost 2 bases and 0 bases, there was a span of 12 bases. This CDR3 reads CASSLPDTGSYEQYF. CDR3 DNA sequence: TGTGCCAGCAGCTTACCGGACACCGGCTCCTACGAGCAGTACTTC. Full variable domain (missing parts from reference TRBV5-4 and TRBJ2-7): ETGVTQSPTHLIKTRGQQVTLRCSSQSGHNTVSWYQQALGQGPQFIFQYYREEENGRGNFPPRFSGLQFPNYSSELNVNALELDDSALYLCASSLPDTGSYEQYFGPGTRLTVT.